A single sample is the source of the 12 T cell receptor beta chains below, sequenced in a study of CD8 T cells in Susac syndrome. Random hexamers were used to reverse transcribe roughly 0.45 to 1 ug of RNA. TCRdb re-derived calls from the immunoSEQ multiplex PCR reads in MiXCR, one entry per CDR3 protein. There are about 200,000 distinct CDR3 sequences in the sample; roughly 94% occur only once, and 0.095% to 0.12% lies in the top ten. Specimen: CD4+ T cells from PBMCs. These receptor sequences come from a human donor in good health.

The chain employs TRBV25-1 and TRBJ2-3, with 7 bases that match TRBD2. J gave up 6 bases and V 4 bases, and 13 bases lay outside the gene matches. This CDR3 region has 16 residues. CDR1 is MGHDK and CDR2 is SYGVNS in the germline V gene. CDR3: CASSGLADWGKDTQYF. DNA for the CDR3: TGTGCCAGCAGTGGTCTAGCGGATTGGGGGAAGGATACGCAGTATTTT.

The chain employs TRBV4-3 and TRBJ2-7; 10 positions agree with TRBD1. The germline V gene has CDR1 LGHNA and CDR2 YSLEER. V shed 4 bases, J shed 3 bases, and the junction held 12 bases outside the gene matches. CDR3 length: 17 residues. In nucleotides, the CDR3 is TGCGCCAGCAGCCTAATAGCGGGACAGGGGTTATACTACGAGCAGTACTTC. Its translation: CASSLIAGQGLYYEQYF.

CDR3 sequence: CSAGTGKDNEQFF. CDR3 DNA: TGCAGTGCTGGGACAGGAAAAGACAATGAGCAGTTCTTC. V gene TRBV20-1 combines with J gene TRBJ2-1; 8 nucleotides align to TRBD1. Germline V gives CDR1 DFQATT, CDR2 SNEGSKA (reference sequence). The CDR3 loop spans 13 amino acids. The V and J ends lost 5 bases and 5 bases, in that order; junction bases with no gene match: 5.

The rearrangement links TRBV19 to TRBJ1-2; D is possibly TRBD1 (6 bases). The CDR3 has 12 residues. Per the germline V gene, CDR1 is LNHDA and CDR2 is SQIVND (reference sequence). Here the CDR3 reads CAGGAPNYGYTF. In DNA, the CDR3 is TGTGCAGGGGGGGCGCCTAACTATGGCTACACCTTC.

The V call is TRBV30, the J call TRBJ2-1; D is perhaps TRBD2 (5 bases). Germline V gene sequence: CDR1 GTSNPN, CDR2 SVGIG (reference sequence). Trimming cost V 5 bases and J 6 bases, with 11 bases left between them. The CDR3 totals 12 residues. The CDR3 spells CAWGRTGNEQFF. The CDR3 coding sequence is TGTGCCTGGGGCCGGACTGGCAATGAGCAGTTCTTC.

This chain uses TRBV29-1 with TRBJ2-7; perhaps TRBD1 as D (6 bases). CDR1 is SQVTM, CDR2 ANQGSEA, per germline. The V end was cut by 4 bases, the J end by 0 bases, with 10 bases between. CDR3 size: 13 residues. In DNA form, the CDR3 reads TGCAGCGTTGGGACAGTGCCCTCCTACGAGCAGTACTTC. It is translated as CSVGTVPSYEQYF.

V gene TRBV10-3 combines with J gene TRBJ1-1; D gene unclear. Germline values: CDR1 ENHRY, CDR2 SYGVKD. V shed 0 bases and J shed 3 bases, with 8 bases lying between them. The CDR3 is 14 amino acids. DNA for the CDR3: TGTGCCATCAGTGAGTCGACGGGTTACACTGAAGCTTTCTTT. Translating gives CAISESTGYTEAFF.

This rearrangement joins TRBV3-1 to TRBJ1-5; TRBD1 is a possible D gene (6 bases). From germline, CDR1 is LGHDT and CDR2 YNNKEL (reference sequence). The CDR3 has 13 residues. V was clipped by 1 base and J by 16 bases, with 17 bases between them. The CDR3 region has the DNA TGTGCCAGCAGCCAAGCGGGGGCCGAGGCGGAACATTTT. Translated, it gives CASSQAGAEAEHF. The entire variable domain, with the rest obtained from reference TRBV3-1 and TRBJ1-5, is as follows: DTAVSQTPKYLVTQMGNDKSIKCEQNLGHDTMYWYKQDSKKFLKIMFSYNNKELIINETVPNRFSPKSPDKAHLNLHINSLELGDSAVYFCASSQAGAEAEHFGDGTRLSIL.

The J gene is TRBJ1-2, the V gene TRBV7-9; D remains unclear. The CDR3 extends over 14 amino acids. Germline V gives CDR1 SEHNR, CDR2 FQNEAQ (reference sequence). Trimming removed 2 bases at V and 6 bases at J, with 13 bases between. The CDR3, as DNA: TGTGCCAGCAGCTTATGGTCTACTGCGGATGGCTACACCTTC. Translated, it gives CASSLWSTADGYTF.

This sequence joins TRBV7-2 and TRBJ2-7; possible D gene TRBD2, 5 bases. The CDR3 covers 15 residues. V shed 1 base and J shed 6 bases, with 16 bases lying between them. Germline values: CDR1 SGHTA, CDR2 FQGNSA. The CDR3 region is CASSLDVETAGEQYF. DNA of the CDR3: TGTGCCAGCAGCTTAGACGTGGAAACTGCGGGCGAGCAGTACTTC. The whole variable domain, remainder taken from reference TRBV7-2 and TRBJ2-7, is GAGVSQSPSNKVTEKGKDVELRCDPISGHTALYWYRQSLGQGLEFLIYFQGNSAPDKSGLPSDRFSAERTGGSVSTLTIQRTQQEDSAVYLCASSLDVETAGEQYFGPGTRLTVT.

The CDR3 spells CASSQAVGTYGYTF. The DNA for the CDR3 is TGTGCCAGCAGCCAAGCCGTGGGGACCTATGGCTACACCTTC. V and J are TRBV3-1 and TRBJ1-2; perhaps TRBD1 as D (5 bases). The CDR3 is 14 amino acids. CDR1 and CDR2 from the germline V gene are LGHDT and YNNKEL (reference sequence). The V end lost 1 base, the J end lost 4 bases, and 10 bases lay between the germline ends.

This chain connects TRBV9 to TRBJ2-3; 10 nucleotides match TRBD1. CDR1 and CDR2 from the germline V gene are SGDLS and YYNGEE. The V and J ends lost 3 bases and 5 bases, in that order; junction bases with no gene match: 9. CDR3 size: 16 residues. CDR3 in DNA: TGTGCCAGCAGCGGCGACCGGGACAGGGGAAGAGATACGCAGTATTTT. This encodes CASSGDRDRGRDTQYF.